Listed below are T cell receptor beta chains from one sample, sequenced in a study of T-cell memory formation after mild COVID-19. In TCRdb, the 5' RACE reads were re-called with MiXCR into one record per CDR3 protein. The repertoire holds around 300,000 distinct CDR3 sequences, with approximately 15% as singletons. The sequencing input was PBMCs or a T cell subset sorted from them (not recorded which). These receptors all stem from a man between 18 and 35 years old who had mild COVID-19 (a few samples of this study predate the infection). Cell type and time point are not known. The CDR3 runs from the conserved cysteine through the conserved F or W. Fields, in order: CDR3 DNA, CDR3 protein, V gene, clone size, D gene, J gene. The D gene is left open where the match is weak. A clone size is listed for some rows: how often the clone was seen (once, few, many), or a class if it is expanded.

cdr3_nt: TGCGCCAGCAGCCCCGAGGACAGGGGGTTGACCGGGGAGCTGTTTTTT
cdr3_aa: CASSPEDRGLTGELFF
v_call: TRBV4-3
clone_size: many
d_call: TRBD1
j_call: TRBJ2-2

cdr3_nt: TGTGCCAGCAGCGTCAATCAGGGTAGTAACGGCTCACCCCTCCACTTT
cdr3_aa: CASSVNQGSNGSPLHF
v_call: TRBV7-2
clone_size: few
d_call: .
j_call: TRBJ1-6

cdr3_nt: TGTGCCGGAGGGGGAGGGATGAACACTGAAGCTTTCTTT
cdr3_aa: CAGGGGMNTEAFF
v_call: TRBV7-2
clone_size: .
d_call: .
j_call: TRBJ1-1

cdr3_nt: TGCGCCAGCAGCTTGGTATCCGTCAACTATGGCTACACCTTC
cdr3_aa: CASSLVSVNYGYTF
v_call: TRBV5-1
clone_size: many
d_call: .
j_call: TRBJ1-2

cdr3_nt: TGTGCCAGCAGCCCTTTAGCGGGGGGGATCAAAAACATTCAGTACTTC
cdr3_aa: CASSPLAGGIKNIQYF
v_call: TRBV7-6
clone_size: few
d_call: TRBD2
j_call: TRBJ2-4

cdr3_nt: TGCGCCAGCAGCTTGCTGGGGACAGTCACAGATACGCAGTATTTT
cdr3_aa: CASSLLGTVTDTQYF
v_call: TRBV5-1
clone_size: many
d_call: TRBD1
j_call: TRBJ2-3

cdr3_nt: TGTGCCAGCAGCTTAAGGCCAGTACAAGAGACCCAGTACTTC
cdr3_aa: CASSLRPVQETQYF
v_call: TRBV7-2
clone_size: many
d_call: .
j_call: TRBJ2-5

cdr3_nt: TGCAGCGTTGAAGTGAGGGGACAGCAAGAGACCCAGTACTTC
cdr3_aa: CSVEVRGQQETQYF
v_call: TRBV29-1
clone_size: .
d_call: TRBD1
j_call: TRBJ2-5

cdr3_nt: TGCAGTGCTACAGGGACTAGCGGACTCGGGAATACGCAGTATTTT
cdr3_aa: CSATGTSGLGNTQYF
v_call: TRBV20-1
clone_size: .
d_call: TRBD2
j_call: TRBJ2-3

cdr3_nt: TGTGCCAGCAGTTTGGGCTACGGTGAGCAGTTCTTC
cdr3_aa: CASSLGYGEQFF
v_call: TRBV5-5
clone_size: .
d_call: .
j_call: TRBJ2-1

cdr3_nt: TGCGCCAGCAGCTCCGGACAGGGAAATTACAATGAGCAGTTCTTC
cdr3_aa: CASSSGQGNYNEQFF
v_call: TRBV5-1
clone_size: many
d_call: TRBD1
j_call: TRBJ2-1

cdr3_nt: TGTGCCAGCAGCTTAAGACAGGGAGGTTCTGTGGAGCAGTACTTC
cdr3_aa: CASSLRQGGSVEQYF
v_call: TRBV7-2
clone_size: .
d_call: .
j_call: TRBJ2-7

cdr3_nt: TGTGCCAGCAGCCGGGGGAAGGTCACCTCTGGCTACACCTTC
cdr3_aa: CASSRGKVTSGYTF
v_call: TRBV7-9
clone_size: .
d_call: .
j_call: TRBJ1-2

cdr3_nt: TGTGCCATCAGCCGGGACATCCTCTACGAGCAGTACTTC
cdr3_aa: CAISRDILYEQYF
v_call: TRBV10-3
clone_size: few
d_call: .
j_call: TRBJ2-7

cdr3_nt: TGTGCCAGCAGCGTAGGGGGGCTATCCGCAGATACGCAGTATTTT
cdr3_aa: CASSVGGLSADTQYF
v_call: TRBV9
clone_size: .
d_call: .
j_call: TRBJ2-3

cdr3_nt: TGTGCCAGCAGCTTTATGAAGACCCAGTACTTC
cdr3_aa: CASSFMKTQYF
v_call: TRBV7-9
clone_size: few
d_call: .
j_call: TRBJ2-5

cdr3_nt: TGTGCCAGCAGCTCCTCTGGGGCCAACGTCCTGACTTTC
cdr3_aa: CASSSSGANVLTF
v_call: TRBV3-1
clone_size: many
d_call: .
j_call: TRBJ2-6

cdr3_nt: TGTGCCAGCAGTTACGGGACAGGGCTCGGAAACACCATATATTTT
cdr3_aa: CASSYGTGLGNTIYF
v_call: TRBV12-3/TRBV12-4
clone_size: .
d_call: TRBD1
j_call: TRBJ1-3

cdr3_nt: TGTGCCAGCAGCGACCGGGACAGGGGATGGACTGAAGCTTTCTTT
cdr3_aa: CASSDRDRGWTEAFF
v_call: TRBV5-6
clone_size: .
d_call: TRBD1
j_call: TRBJ1-1

cdr3_nt: TGCGCCAGCAGTGTAAGCGGTAGCACAGATACGCAGTATTTT
cdr3_aa: CASSVSGSTDTQYF
v_call: TRBV10-1
clone_size: .
d_call: .
j_call: TRBJ2-3

cdr3_nt: TGTGCCAGCTCACCACGAAACGGGCTCGCAGATACGCAGTATTTT
cdr3_aa: CASSPRNGLADTQYF
v_call: TRBV18
clone_size: few
d_call: .
j_call: TRBJ2-3

cdr3_nt: TGTGCCAGCAGCCACGAACAGGGCCGGTTGCTCGGGGAGCTGTTTTTT
cdr3_aa: CASSHEQGRLLGELFF
v_call: TRBV14
clone_size: .
d_call: .
j_call: TRBJ2-2

cdr3_nt: TGTGCCAGCAGCTTTAGGACAGGGGGCGACTATGGCTACACCTTC
cdr3_aa: CASSFRTGGDYGYTF
v_call: TRBV7-2
clone_size: .
d_call: TRBD1
j_call: TRBJ1-2

cdr3_nt: TGCGCCAGCAGCCGATCCCGGACTAGCGGGGGACGAAGCACAGATACGCAGTATTTT
cdr3_aa: CASSRSRTSGGRSTDTQYF
v_call: TRBV5-1
clone_size: .
d_call: TRBD2
j_call: TRBJ2-3

cdr3_nt: TGTGCCAGCAGTTACCCCGGGACAGGCAACGTACAGCCCCAGCATTTT
cdr3_aa: CASSYPGTGNVQPQHF
v_call: TRBV6-2/TRBV6-3
clone_size: .
d_call: TRBD1
j_call: TRBJ1-5

cdr3_nt: TGTGCCAGCAGCTTGGGACTGTCTAATTCACCCCTCCACTTT
cdr3_aa: CASSLGLSNSPLHF
v_call: TRBV7-2
clone_size: many
d_call: .
j_call: TRBJ1-6

cdr3_nt: TGTGCCACCAGCAGAGCCCGGAATAATTCACCCCTCCACTTT
cdr3_aa: CATSRARNNSPLHF
v_call: TRBV15
clone_size: few
d_call: .
j_call: TRBJ1-6

cdr3_nt: TGTGCCAGCAGTGTGGGACTAAGGAGGACCGGGGAGCTGTTTTTT
cdr3_aa: CASSVGLRRTGELFF
v_call: TRBV2
clone_size: .
d_call: TRBD2
j_call: TRBJ2-2

cdr3_nt: TGCGCCAGCACCAAACGGGACATTCGTGCGGAGACCCAGTACTTC
cdr3_aa: CASTKRDIRAETQYF
v_call: TRBV5-1
clone_size: many
d_call: .
j_call: TRBJ2-5

cdr3_nt: TGCGCCAGCAGCCTGTTAGGGGGTTCAGGTGATACGCAGTATTTT
cdr3_aa: CASSLLGGSGDTQYF
v_call: TRBV4-1
clone_size: many
d_call: .
j_call: TRBJ2-3

cdr3_nt: TGCAGTGCTACCCCCTTAGCGGGGGGGCGGGCAGATACGCAGTATTTT
cdr3_aa: CSATPLAGGRADTQYF
v_call: TRBV20-1
clone_size: few
d_call: TRBD2
j_call: TRBJ2-3

cdr3_nt: TGTGCCAGCAGCCCACCGGGACATTACCTGACCTACGAGCAGTACTTC
cdr3_aa: CASSPPGHYLTYEQYF
v_call: TRBV12-3/TRBV12-4
clone_size: once
d_call: .
j_call: TRBJ2-7

cdr3_nt: TGTGCCAGTACAGGGGCGAAAGCGGGCTACACCTTC
cdr3_aa: CASTGAKAGYTF
v_call: TRBV12-3/TRBV12-4
clone_size: .
d_call: TRBD1
j_call: TRBJ1-2

cdr3_nt: TGTGCCAGCACCCTCACAGGCTTCTATGGCTACACCTTC
cdr3_aa: CASTLTGFYGYTF
v_call: TRBV6-6
clone_size: .
d_call: .
j_call: TRBJ1-2

cdr3_nt: TGTGCCACTCATCCCTGGGACAGGGGCACTGAAGCTTTCTTT
cdr3_aa: CATHPWDRGTEAFF
v_call: TRBV6-1
clone_size: .
d_call: TRBD1
j_call: TRBJ1-1

cdr3_nt: TGTGCCAGCACCCCGACAGATACGCAGTATTTT
cdr3_aa: CASTPTDTQYF
v_call: TRBV12-3/TRBV12-4
clone_size: .
d_call: .
j_call: TRBJ2-3

cdr3_nt: TGCGCCAGCAGCTGGAGGACGGGACAGGACACCGGGGAGCTGTTTTTT
cdr3_aa: CASSWRTGQDTGELFF
v_call: TRBV5-1
clone_size: few
d_call: TRBD1
j_call: TRBJ2-2

cdr3_nt: TGTGCCTGGAGAAGGTCTGGGGCCAACGTCCTGACTTTC
cdr3_aa: CAWRRSGANVLTF
v_call: TRBV30
clone_size: few
d_call: .
j_call: TRBJ2-6

cdr3_nt: TGTGCCAGCAGCGCTGGGGGCATGGCGATCGGGGAGCTGTTTTTT
cdr3_aa: CASSAGGMAIGELFF
v_call: TRBV9
clone_size: .
d_call: .
j_call: TRBJ2-2

cdr3_nt: TGTGCCAGCAGTTTCTCCGCCGTGTCCGGGGAGCTGTTTTTT
cdr3_aa: CASSFSAVSGELFF
v_call: TRBV27
clone_size: few
d_call: .
j_call: TRBJ2-2

cdr3_nt: TGTGCCACTGCACAGGGCCACAATGAGCAGTTCTTC
cdr3_aa: CATAQGHNEQFF
v_call: TRBV19
clone_size: .
d_call: .
j_call: TRBJ2-1

cdr3_nt: TGTGCCAGCAGCTACCGGGGACAGGTTGGGAACACTGAAGCTTTCTTT
cdr3_aa: CASSYRGQVGNTEAFF
v_call: TRBV7-9
clone_size: .
d_call: TRBD1
j_call: TRBJ1-1

cdr3_nt: TGCGCCAGCAGCTTGGGGGAGCGGCGAAATGAGCAGTTCTTC
cdr3_aa: CASSLGERRNEQFF
v_call: TRBV5-1
clone_size: many
d_call: .
j_call: TRBJ2-1

cdr3_nt: TGTGCCAGCAGCGGACAGGGTAGCAATCAGCCCCAGCATTTT
cdr3_aa: CASSGQGSNQPQHF
v_call: TRBV7-2
clone_size: .
d_call: TRBD1
j_call: TRBJ1-5

cdr3_nt: TGCAGTGCTAGAGTAGAGGGCCTGAGATATACGCAGTATTTT
cdr3_aa: CSARVEGLRYTQYF
v_call: TRBV20-1
clone_size: .
d_call: .
j_call: TRBJ2-3

cdr3_nt: TGTGCCAGCAGTTTAGGGCCCCGGGGCCTTAGAACCGGGGAGCTGTTTTTT
cdr3_aa: CASSLGPRGLRTGELFF
v_call: TRBV12-3/TRBV12-4
clone_size: .
d_call: .
j_call: TRBJ2-2

cdr3_nt: TGTGCCAGCAGCCAAGACTTCGAGACCCAGTACTTC
cdr3_aa: CASSQDFETQYF
v_call: TRBV3-1
clone_size: many
d_call: .
j_call: TRBJ2-5

cdr3_nt: TGTGCCAGCAGTTATTGGTCAGGGGCGGGTGGCTACACCTTC
cdr3_aa: CASSYWSGAGGYTF
v_call: TRBV6-5
clone_size: .
d_call: .
j_call: TRBJ1-2

cdr3_nt: TGCGCCAGCAGCCATAACCCCACGGTTCAAGAGACCCAGTACTTC
cdr3_aa: CASSHNPTVQETQYF
v_call: TRBV4-1
clone_size: many
d_call: .
j_call: TRBJ2-5

cdr3_nt: TGTGCCAGCAGCCCAGACCCGGGGACGAACACCGGGGAGCTGTTTTTT
cdr3_aa: CASSPDPGTNTGELFF
v_call: TRBV7-2
clone_size: many
d_call: .
j_call: TRBJ2-2

cdr3_nt: TGTGCCACCGAACAGGGGCGAAGCAATCAGCCCCAGCATTTT
cdr3_aa: CATEQGRSNQPQHF
v_call: TRBV19
clone_size: few
d_call: TRBD1
j_call: TRBJ1-5